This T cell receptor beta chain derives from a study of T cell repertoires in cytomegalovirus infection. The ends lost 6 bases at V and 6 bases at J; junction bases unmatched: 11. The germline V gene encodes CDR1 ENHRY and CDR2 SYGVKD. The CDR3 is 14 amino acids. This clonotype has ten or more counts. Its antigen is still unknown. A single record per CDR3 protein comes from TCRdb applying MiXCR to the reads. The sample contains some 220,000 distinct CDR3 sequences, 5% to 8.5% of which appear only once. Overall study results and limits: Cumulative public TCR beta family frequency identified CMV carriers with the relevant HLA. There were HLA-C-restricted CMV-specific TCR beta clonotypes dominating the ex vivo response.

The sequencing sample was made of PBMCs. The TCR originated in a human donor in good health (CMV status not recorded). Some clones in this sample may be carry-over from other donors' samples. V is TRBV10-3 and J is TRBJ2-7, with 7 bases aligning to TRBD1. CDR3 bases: TGTGCCATCAGAGACCGTTTCGGACAGGCCGAGCAGTACTTC. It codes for CAIRDRFGQAEQYF.